This entry concerns a single TCR beta chain. This entry belongs to a study of blood T cell repertoires in COVID-19. Across the study: T cells, B-cell-depleted T cells, or PBMCs provided the cDNA or gDNA that served as material.

Trimming left V 11 bases short and J 3 bases short, with 22 bases between. The CDR3 covers 15 residues. Germline V gene lookup returns CDR1 SEHNR and CDR2 FQNEAQ (reference sequence). This table comes from immunoSEQ multiplex PCR, and its TCRdb copy is limited to in-frame clones, with some not included. The repertoire holds about 100,000 clones, with around four fifths as singletons. The genes are TRBV7-9 and TRBJ1-1, with TRBD1 as a possible D gene (6 bases). The TCR originated in a man aged 50 or older with active or convalescent COVID-19. The source material was peripheral blood. The CDR3 here is CASRGTGSLDTEAFF. As DNA, the CDR3 is TGTGCCTCCCGGGGTACAGGGAGCCTCGACACTGAAGCTTTCTTT.